The present T cell receptor (beta chain) was sequenced within a study of blood T cell repertoires in COVID-19. Symptom resolution, clearance, or two negative PCRs marked donors in Cohort 3 as recovered. Method: immunoSEQ multiplex PCR; TCRdb's copy keeps in-frame clones and lacks some. The data show around 140,000 clones, 86% seen once. CDR3 length: 14 amino acids. Germline V gene data show CDR1 as MNHEY and CDR2 as SVGAGI. After removal of 6 bases from V and 7 bases from J, the junction contained 7 bases not matched to a gene. This clone came up many times. This TCR came from a middle-aged man who had recovered from COVID-19. This chain joins TRBV6-5 and TRBJ2-1; 9 bases align to TRBD1. Sequencing was performed on PBMCs or T cells enriched from blood (not recorded which). The CDR3 loop is CASRQDRGRNEQFF. The CDR3 nucleotides read TGTGCCAGCAGACAAGACAGGGGGAGGAATGAGCAGTTCTTC.